This T cell receptor beta chain was recovered during a study of blood T cell repertoires in COVID-19. The wider study: The United States, Italy and Spain provided the acute and convalescent COVID-19 samples. Sources were T cells, B-cell-depleted T cells, or PBMCs; the material itself was cDNA or gDNA.

Sequencing was performed with immunoSEQ multiplex PCR; in TCRdb, only in-frame clones are kept and a portion is missing. The repertoire has about 92,000 clones, 75% to 90% of them found once; the top ten carry 35% to 45%. This CDR3 has 16 amino acids. The V gene lost 4 bases and the J gene lost 5 bases, with 21 bases spanning the gap. Germline V CDR1 and CDR2: SGHRS, YFSETQ. V and J are TRBV5-1 and TRBJ2-5; D may be TRBD1 (6 bases). What was sequenced was peripheral blood. The receptor's source is an elderly man with acute or convalescent COVID-19. CDR3 protein: CASSTSFGDKAETQYF. The CDR3 DNA is TGCGCCAGCAGCACCTCGTTCGGGGACAAAGCGGAGACCCAGTACTTC.